These T cell receptor beta chains were read from a single sample in a study of ipilimumab plus nivolumab after autologous stem cell transplantation. Sequencing was performed with immunoSEQ multiplex PCR; in TCRdb, only in-frame clones are kept and a portion is missing. The sample holds over 10,000 clones, 65% to 75% seen once. The sample consisted of PBMCs, taken in a trial of ipilimumab plus nivolumab as post-transplant consolidation. Receptors were obtained from a male donor with multiple myeloma. Both conserved end residues are part of each CDR3. D genes are given only for firm matches. Clone size appears in some rows only: once, few, many, or a class for an expanded clone.

length: 15; J: TRBJ2-7; size: -; D: TRBD1; V: TRBV5-1; CDR3: CASSPTGGSTYEQYF; DNA: TGCGCCAGCAGCCCAACAGGGGGCTCGACCTACGAGCAGTACTTC
length: 13; J: TRBJ1-5; size: -; D: -; V: TRBV6-5; CDR3: CASSYSRVQPQHF; DNA: TGTGCCAGCAGTTACTCGCGGGTTCAGCCCCAGCATTTT
length: 17; J: TRBJ2-2; size: few; D: TRBD2; V: TRBV9; CDR3: CASSPGTSGALSGELFF; DNA: TGTGCCAGCAGCCCCGGGACTAGCGGGGCCCTCAGCGGGGAGCTGTTTTTT
length: 16; J: TRBJ2-7; size: -; D: -; V: TRBV4-2; CDR3: CASSQEGGASSYEQYF; DNA: TGTGCCAGCAGCCAAGAGGGGGGGGCTAGTTCCTACGAGCAGTACTTC
length: 11; J: TRBJ2-7; size: -; D: -; V: TRBV7-2; CDR3: CASSPSYEQYF; DNA: TGTGCCAGCAGCCCCTCCTACGAGCAGTACTTC
length: 14; J: TRBJ1-6; size: -; D: TRBD1; V: TRBV10-2; CDR3: CASAEQGGNSPLHF; DNA: TGCGCTTCTGCGGAGCAGGGGGGAAATTCACCCCTCCACTTT
length: 15; J: TRBJ1-6; size: -; D: TRBD1; V: TRBV5-1; CDR3: CASSFGQGDNSPLHF; DNA: TGCGCCAGCAGCTTCGGACAGGGCGACAATTCACCCCTCCACTTT
length: 15; J: TRBJ1-1; size: -; D: -; V: TRBV28; CDR3: CASSLDGGMNTEAFF; DNA: TGTGCCAGCAGTTTAGACGGGGGCATGAACACTGAAGCTTTCTTT
length: 19; J: TRBJ2-3; size: -; D: TRBD2; V: TRBV5-1; CDR3: CASRPPGLAGDYHTDTQYF; DNA: TGCGCCAGCAGGCCTCCGGGACTAGCGGGTGATTACCACACAGATACGCAGTATTTT
length: 15; J: TRBJ2-4; size: -; D: -; V: TRBV19; CDR3: CASSAPDVAKNIQYF; DNA: TGTGCCAGTAGTGCCCCAGATGTAGCCAAAAACATTCAGTACTTC
length: 16; J: TRBJ2-1; size: few; D: TRBD2; V: TRBV7-2; CDR3: CASSLAGLAGTNEQFF; DNA: TGTGCCAGCAGCTTAGCAGGCCTAGCGGGGACCAATGAGCAGTTCTTC
length: 15; J: TRBJ1-4; size: -; D: -; V: TRBV4-3; CDR3: CASSKTRGPAEKLFF; DNA: TGCGCCAGCAGTAAGACTAGGGGCCCGGCGGAAAAACTGTTTTTT
length: 15; J: TRBJ2-4; size: -; D: TRBD2; V: TRBV28; CDR3: CASSFQRGAANIQYF; DNA: TGTGCCAGCAGTTTTCAGCGGGGGGCCGCAAACATTCAGTACTTC
length: 14; J: TRBJ2-2; size: -; D: -; V: TRBV13; CDR3: CASSLKAITGELFF; DNA: TGTGCCAGCAGCTTAAAAGCCATCACCGGGGAGCTGTTTTTT
length: 16; J: TRBJ2-7; size: -; D: TRBD1; V: TRBV10-3; CDR3: CASSLQTGGLSYEQYF; DNA: TGTGCCAGCAGTTTACAGACAGGGGGTCTCTCCTACGAGCAGTACTTC
length: 15; J: TRBJ2-3; size: -; D: -; V: TRBV18; CDR3: CASSPRLGRGDTQYF; DNA: TGTGCCAGCTCACCACGTTTGGGAAGAGGGGATACGCAGTATTTT
length: 18; J: TRBJ2-2; size: -; D: TRBD2; V: TRBV4-1; CDR3: CASSQDLGLAANTGELFF; DNA: TGCGCCAGCAGCCAAGATCTTGGCCTAGCGGCGAACACCGGGGAGCTGTTTTTT
length: 13; J: TRBJ1-2; size: -; D: -; V: TRBV19; CDR3: CASSIGGSYGYTF; DNA: TGTGCCAGTAGTATAGGAGGAAGCTATGGCTACACCTTC
length: 15; J: TRBJ2-1; size: -; D: -; V: TRBV19; CDR3: CASSRLDAFYNEQFF; DNA: TGTGCCAGTAGTCGACTAGATGCGTTTTACAATGAGCAGTTCTTC
length: 12; J: TRBJ1-6; size: -; D: -; V: TRBV6-5; CDR3: CASSYDNSPLHF; DNA: TGTGCCAGCAGTTACGATAATTCACCCCTCCACTTT
length: 14; J: TRBJ2-3; size: -; D: -; V: TRBV11-3; CDR3: CASSRGSSTDTQYF; DNA: TGTGCCAGCAGCCGGGGGTCTAGCACAGATACGCAGTATTTT
length: 15; J: TRBJ1-3; size: -; D: -; V: TRBV14; CDR3: CASSHWAYPGNTIYF; DNA: TGTGCCAGCAGCCATTGGGCCTATCCGGGAAACACCATATATTTT
length: 13; J: TRBJ1-1; size: -; D: -; V: TRBV6-6; CDR3: CASNRQLETEAFF; DNA: TGTGCCAGCAACCGGCAGCTGGAAACTGAAGCTTTCTTT
length: 15; J: TRBJ2-1; size: -; D: -; V: TRBV11-3; CDR3: CASSPQGIGRDEQFF; DNA: TGTGCCAGCAGCCCCCAGGGAATAGGTAGAGATGAGCAGTTCTTC